The clone carrying this T cell receptor (beta chain) was seen just once. Antigen: not known. The protocol was immunoSEQ multiplex PCR, while the TCRdb copy is restricted to in-frame clones and leaves out a portion. The table shows about 45,000 clones, with roughly 80% occurring only once. Germline V gene lookup returns CDR1 SEHNR and CDR2 FQNEAQ (reference sequence). V gave up 1 base and J gave up 5 bases, with 5 bases separating them. The CDR3 sequence is 12 residues long. This entry belongs to a study of OX40 agonist ivuxolimab in advanced cancers. Turning to the study itself: Dose-escalation patients had hepatocellular carcinoma, melanoma, renal cell or head and neck cancer. A mean age of around 63 years, range roughly 23 to 85, was recorded, and over 65% were male. Study outcomes and limitations: Antigen specificity remained undetermined for the expanded peripheral T cells.

The TCR comes from an adult with an advanced solid tumor such as melanoma, head and neck, liver or kidney cancer. V and J are TRBV7-9 and TRBJ2-5; D is unclear. The source was CD4+ or CD8+ T cells sorted from blood, collected in a trial of the OX40 agonist ivuxolimab. CDR3 residues: CASSLGKETQYF. The CDR3 nucleotides are TGTGCCAGCAGCTTAGGGAAGGAGACCCAGTACTTC.